Listed here are 7 T cell receptor beta chains from one sample, sequenced in a study of cytomegalovirus exposure and HLA in healthy donors. Both 60 Vbeta primers and 13 Jbeta primers went into the PCR. Method: immunoSEQ multiplex PCR; TCRdb's copy keeps in-frame clones and lacks some. The profile shows about 180,000 clones, 77% of them singletons. The sequenced sample consisted of PBMCs. Receptors were obtained from a woman aged 55-70 years in good health and CMV-seropositive.

The chain links TRBV19 to TRBJ2-5, with a possible D match to TRBD2 (5 bases). The CDR3 covers 14 residues. The V end lost 3 bases, the J end lost 7 bases, and 15 bases lay between the germline ends. Germline-derived CDR1 and CDR2 are LNHDA and SQIVND (reference sequence). CDR3 in DNA: TGTGCCAGTAGTATTCACAGTCGGGATAGGACCCAGTACTTC. Residues: CASSIHSRDRTQYF.

The chain employs TRBV9 and TRBJ2-2; D possibly corresponds to TRBD1 (5 bases). V was trimmed by 7 bases and J by 1 base, leaving 11 bases between them. The V gene's germline CDR1 is SGDLS and CDR2 YYNGEE. The CDR3 runs 14 residues. The CDR3 loop is CASEARGNTGELFF. The CDR3 bases are TGTGCCAGCGAGGCTAGGGGGAACACCGGGGAGCTGTTTTTT.

CDR3 in amino acids: CASRDRDWSSPLHF. CDR3 in DNA: TGTGCCAGCAGGGACAGGGACTGGAGTTCACCCCTCCACTTT. The chain combines TRBV6-5 with TRBJ1-6; TRBD1 agrees at 8 bases. In germline, CDR1 is MNHEY, CDR2 SVGAGI. The CDR3 has 14 amino acids. With 6 bases clipped from V and 9 bases from J, the junction kept 7 bases outside the gene matches.

This chain joins TRBV13 and TRBJ2-6, with 10 bases fitting TRBD2. CDR3 length: 15 amino acids. Germline CDR1 and CDR2: PRHDT and FYEKMQ (reference sequence). After removal of 5 bases from V and 2 bases from J, the junction contained 0 bases not matched to a gene. The CDR3 region has the DNA TGTGCCAGCAGCACTAGCGGGACTGGGGCCAACGTCCTGACTTTC. Its protein product is CASSTSGTGANVLTF.

V is TRBV19 and J is TRBJ2-3; 7 nucleotides align to TRBD2. The CDR3 is made up of 15 amino acids. J was trimmed by 2 bases and V by 1 base; bases with no gene match: 3. Looked up from germline, CDR1 is LNHDA and CDR2 is SQIVND (reference sequence). The CDR3 reads CASSIASGYTDTQYF. CDR3 in DNA: TGTGCCAGTAGTATAGCTAGCGGCTACACAGATACGCAGTATTTT. Full variable domain (missing parts from reference TRBV19 and TRBJ2-3): DGGITQSPKYLFRKEGQNVTLSCEQNLNHDAMYWYRQDPGQGLRLIYYSQIVNDFQKGDIAEGYSVSREKKESFPLTVTSAQKNPTAFYLCASSIASGYTDTQYFGPGTRLTVL.

The chain has TRBV28 and TRBJ1-1, with TRBD1 matching over 9 bases. CDR3 size: 14 residues. Germline V lookup: CDR1 MDHEN, CDR2 SYDVKM. The trim removed 7 bases at V and 3 bases at J, leaving 6 bases unmatched. CDR3 sequence reads: CASIPGQGYTEAFF. The CDR3 region has the DNA TGTGCCAGCATCCCGGGACAGGGTTACACTGAAGCTTTCTTT.

The rearrangement links TRBV2 to TRBJ2-3; TRBD2 matches 11 bases. Germline trimming cut 8 bases from V and 6 bases from J; bases unmatched to any gene: 7. The CDR3 has 14 amino acids. From germline, CDR1 is SNHLY and CDR2 FYNNEI. CDR3 sequence reads: CASETSGGRDTQYF. The CDR3 bases are TGTGCCAGCGAAACTAGCGGGGGAAGGGATACGCAGTATTTT.